This is a list of T cell receptor beta chains from one sample in a study of glioma-infiltrating T cells after dendritic cell vaccination. The data were produced by immunoSEQ multiplex PCR, yet TCRdb's version contains in-frame clones alone and is incomplete. This table has 93,000 or so clones, 80% to 90% appearing once. The material was blood, obtained before dendritic cell vaccination. The source is a human donor with glioblastoma. CDR3s leave out the opening cysteine and the closing phenylalanine or tryptophan. The order of the fields is D gene, V gene, clone size, J gene, CDR3 protein. D genes are given only for firm matches. The size field is filled for only some rows; it gives once, few, many or a size class.

D gene: TRBD1; V gene: TRBV7-8; clone size: -; J gene: TRBJ1-4; CDR3 protein: ASSLQGAIEKLF
D gene: TRBD2; V gene: TRBV6-1; clone size: -; J gene: TRBJ2-1; CDR3 protein: ASSVGGNSYNEQF
D gene: -; V gene: TRBV7-2; clone size: -; J gene: TRBJ1-4; CDR3 protein: ASSLVWGVREKLF
D gene: -; V gene: TRBV6-6; clone size: few; J gene: TRBJ1-4; CDR3 protein: ASTLILGRVNEKLF
D gene: -; V gene: TRBV5-5; clone size: -; J gene: TRBJ1-1; CDR3 protein: ASSLDTPTEAF
D gene: TRBD1; V gene: TRBV4-1; clone size: -; J gene: TRBJ2-1; CDR3 protein: ASSRDRGNEQF
D gene: -; V gene: TRBV5-1; clone size: -; J gene: TRBJ1-2; CDR3 protein: ASSLFGGDEDT
D gene: TRBD1; V gene: TRBV29-1; clone size: -; J gene: TRBJ1-1; CDR3 protein: SEANHDRGTEAF
D gene: -; V gene: TRBV25-1; clone size: -; J gene: TRBJ2-3; CDR3 protein: ASSEYSADTQY
D gene: TRBD1; V gene: TRBV7-9; clone size: -; J gene: TRBJ2-7; CDR3 protein: ASSEMGTGFEQY
D gene: TRBD2; V gene: TRBV4-3; clone size: -; J gene: TRBJ2-3; CDR3 protein: ASSQGTSGGSSTDTQY
D gene: -; V gene: TRBV5-4; clone size: once; J gene: TRBJ2-3; CDR3 protein: ASSSDSRDTQY
D gene: TRBD2; V gene: TRBV11-1; clone size: -; J gene: TRBJ2-3; CDR3 protein: ASSSLISGGTDTQY
D gene: -; V gene: TRBV18; clone size: -; J gene: TRBJ2-5; CDR3 protein: ASSYSFQETQY
D gene: TRBD1; V gene: TRBV2; clone size: -; J gene: TRBJ1-6; CDR3 protein: ASRSDRVNSPLH
D gene: -; V gene: TRBV29-1; clone size: -; J gene: TRBJ2-7; CDR3 protein: SVESGRTYEQY
D gene: -; V gene: TRBV4-1; clone size: -; J gene: TRBJ2-2; CDR3 protein: ASSQDSQGYDTGELF
D gene: -; V gene: TRBV6-1; clone size: -; J gene: TRBJ1-5; CDR3 protein: ASRASQGAGQPQH
D gene: TRBD2; V gene: TRBV6-1; clone size: -; J gene: TRBJ2-3; CDR3 protein: ATRDSGSTDTQY
D gene: -; V gene: TRBV15; clone size: -; J gene: TRBJ2-2; CDR3 protein: ATNDRDGRTGELF
D gene: -; V gene: TRBV4-3; clone size: -; J gene: TRBJ1-4; CDR3 protein: ASSLGRITTNEKLF
D gene: -; V gene: TRBV18; clone size: -; J gene: TRBJ2-3; CDR3 protein: ASSPRDRTTDTQY
D gene: -; V gene: TRBV5-1; clone size: -; J gene: TRBJ1-2; CDR3 protein: ASSLRTEYGYT
D gene: TRBD1; V gene: TRBV18; clone size: -; J gene: TRBJ1-1; CDR3 protein: ASSPRTGVGPEAF
D gene: TRBD2; V gene: TRBV27; clone size: -; J gene: TRBJ2-2; CDR3 protein: ASSTASGGARGTGELF
D gene: -; V gene: TRBV19; clone size: -; J gene: TRBJ1-1; CDR3 protein: ASSMYPVMNTEAF
D gene: -; V gene: TRBV5-4; clone size: -; J gene: TRBJ1-2; CDR3 protein: ASSLALRYGYT
D gene: -; V gene: TRBV30; clone size: -; J gene: TRBJ2-5; CDR3 protein: AWSKARGETQY
D gene: -; V gene: TRBV5-1; clone size: once; J gene: TRBJ2-5; CDR3 protein: ASSLGGGQQETQY
D gene: -; V gene: TRBV12-5; clone size: -; J gene: TRBJ1-2; CDR3 protein: ASGLFSPNYGYT
D gene: -; V gene: TRBV6-5; clone size: once; J gene: TRBJ1-3; CDR3 protein: ASSKGTPPGNTIY
D gene: TRBD1; V gene: TRBV6-1; clone size: -; J gene: TRBJ1-6; CDR3 protein: ASSRGQNNSPLH
D gene: TRBD1; V gene: TRBV7-9; clone size: once; J gene: TRBJ2-3; CDR3 protein: ASSNGQGADTQY
D gene: -; V gene: TRBV7-9; clone size: -; J gene: TRBJ1-2; CDR3 protein: ASSRGTYNYGYT
D gene: TRBD1; V gene: TRBV10-3; clone size: -; J gene: TRBJ2-7; CDR3 protein: AITEADRGYEQY
D gene: TRBD1; V gene: TRBV4-1; clone size: -; J gene: TRBJ1-5; CDR3 protein: ASRTGTGRNQPQH